This T cell receptor beta chain appears in the sequencing data of a study of shared clonotypes between healthy human individuals. Details on this clone: Its target is unknown.

CDR3 length: 15 amino acids. Trimming shortened V by 8 bases and J by 1 base, and 17 bases separated the two germline ends. Germline assignment: CDR1 MDHEN and CDR2 SYDVKM. Some clones are missing from TCRdb's copy, which holds only in-frame ones; the method was immunoSEQ multiplex PCR. Of some 2.1 million clones listed, roughly 95% are singletons. Study-wide results and limits: Rarefaction showed that sequencing of sorted subsets was incomplete (despite large depth). With few donors, the genetic and exposure-history diversity represented was limited. Generally, naive subsets came out with larger estimated richness than memory subsets.

Naivety among CD8 cells was defined by CD45RO negativity and positive CCR7 selection, thereby excluding terminally differentiated effector memory CD45RA+ cells. The receptor comes from a man aged 18 to 29 in good health. The sequencing input was naive CD8+ T cells sorted from blood. The chain links TRBV28 to TRBJ1-1, with a possible D match to TRBD1 (5 bases). The CDR3 loop reads CASLPKRGGNTEAFF. Here the CDR3 DNA reads TGTGCCAGCCTCCCAAAGCGGGGCGGGAACACTGAAGCTTTCTTT.